This record concerns one T cell receptor (beta chain) sequence. At one end, the junction sequence differs from germline, possibly due to a read error. The germline V gene encodes CDR1 MDHEN and CDR2 SYDVKM. The CDR3 is 13 residues long. Bulk libraries came from a prior protocol with listed TCR primers. TCRdb redid the calling of the PCR reads with MiXCR, one entry per CDR3 protein. The table records about 100,000 distinct CDR3 sequences, 36% of them present only once. The entry originates in a study of molecular identifiers for immune sequencing clone quantification. The genes are TRBV28 and TRBJ2-3, with 10 bases identical to TRBD2. This receptor was identified in a human donor in good health. Some libraries in this study had Jurkat cell RNA spiked in. Sequencing used naive CD8+ T cells from blood, with Jurkat cell RNA spiked in. As to subset: FACS-sorted CD8+CD4-CCR7+CD45RA+ naive T cells. The CDR3 nucleotides read TGTGCCAGCAAGCGGGGGGGTACAGATACGCTGTATTTT. It codes for CASKRGGTDTLYF.